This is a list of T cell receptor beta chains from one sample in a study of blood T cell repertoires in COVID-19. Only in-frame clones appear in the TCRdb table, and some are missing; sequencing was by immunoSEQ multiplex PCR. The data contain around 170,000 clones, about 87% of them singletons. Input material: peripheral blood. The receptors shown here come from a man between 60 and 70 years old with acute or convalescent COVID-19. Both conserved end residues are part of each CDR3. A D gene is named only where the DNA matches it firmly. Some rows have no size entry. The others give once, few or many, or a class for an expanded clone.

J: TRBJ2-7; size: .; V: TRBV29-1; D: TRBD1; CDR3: CSVAGQVEEQYF; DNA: TGCAGCGTTGCTGGACAGGTGGAAGAGCAGTACTTC
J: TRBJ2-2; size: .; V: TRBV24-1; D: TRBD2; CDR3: CATSHLSGTSGGSTGELFF; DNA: TGTGCCACCAGTCACCTTTCGGGCACTAGCGGAGGAAGCACCGGGGAGCTGTTTTTT
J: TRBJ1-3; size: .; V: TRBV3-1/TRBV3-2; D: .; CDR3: CASSQGSLSSGNTIYF; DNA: TGTGCCAGCAGCCAAGGATCCCTCAGCTCTGGAAACACCATATATTTT
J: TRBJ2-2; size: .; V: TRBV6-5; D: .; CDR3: CASSYPDRVNTGELFF; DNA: TGTGCCAGCAGTTACCCGGACAGAGTGAACACCGGGGAGCTGTTTTTT
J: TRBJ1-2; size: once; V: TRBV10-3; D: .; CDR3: CAISSGVFNYGYTF; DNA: TGTGCCATCAGTTCGGGGGTCTTTAACTATGGCTACACCTTC
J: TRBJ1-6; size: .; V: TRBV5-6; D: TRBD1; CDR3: CASSFFRGDSPLHF; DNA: TGTGCCAGCAGCTTTTTCAGGGGGGATTCACCCCTCCACTTT
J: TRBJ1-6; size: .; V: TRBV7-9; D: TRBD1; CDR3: CASSSRTGGGNSPLHF; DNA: TGTGCCAGCAGCTCCAGGACAGGGGGAGGTAATTCACCCCTCCACTTT
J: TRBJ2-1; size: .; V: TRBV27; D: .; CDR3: CASSLQQGIAYNEQFF; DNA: TGTGCCAGCAGTCTTCAACAGGGTATTGCCTACAATGAGCAGTTCTTC
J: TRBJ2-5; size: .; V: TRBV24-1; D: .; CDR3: CATSEGSQETQYF; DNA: TGTGCCACCAGTGAAGGGAGCCAAGAGACCCAGTACTTC
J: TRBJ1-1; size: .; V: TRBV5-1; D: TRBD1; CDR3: CASSPITGDTEAFF; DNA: TGCGCCAGCAGCCCTATAACAGGGGACACTGAAGCTTTCTTT
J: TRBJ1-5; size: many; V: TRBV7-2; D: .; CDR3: CASSLIDNQPQHF; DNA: TGTGCCAGCAGCTTAATAGACAATCAGCCCCAGCATTTT
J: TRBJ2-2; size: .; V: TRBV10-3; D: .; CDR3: CAISEQGGWIGELFF; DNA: TGTGCCATCAGTGAGCAGGGGGGCTGGATCGGGGAGCTGTTTTTT
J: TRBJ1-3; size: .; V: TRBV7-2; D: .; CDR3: CASSFGGQLGNTIYF; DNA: TGTGCCAGCAGCTTCGGGGGGCAACTTGGAAACACCATATATTTT
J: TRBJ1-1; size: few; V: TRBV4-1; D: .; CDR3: CASSPPYPGGVTEAFF; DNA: TGCGCCAGCAGCCCTCCCTACCCCGGGGGTGTCACTGAAGCTTTCTTT
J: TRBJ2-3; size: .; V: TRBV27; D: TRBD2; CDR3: CASSSVGAGGPDTQYF; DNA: TGTGCCAGCAGTTCCGTCGGGGCGGGGGGCCCAGATACGCAGTATTTT
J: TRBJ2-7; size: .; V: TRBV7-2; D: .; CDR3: CASSLQFGSSYEQYF; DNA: TGTGCCAGCAGCTTACAATTCGGGAGTTCCTACGAGCAGTACTTC
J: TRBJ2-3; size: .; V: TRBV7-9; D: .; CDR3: CASSSDYTDTQYF; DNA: TGTGCCAGCAGCTCCGACTACACAGATACGCAGTATTTT
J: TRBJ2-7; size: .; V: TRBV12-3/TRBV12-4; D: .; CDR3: CASSLTGSEQYF; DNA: TGTGCCAGCAGTTTAACCGGGAGCGAGCAGTACTTC
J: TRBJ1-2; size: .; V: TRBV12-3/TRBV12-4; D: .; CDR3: CATFRAGLDGYTF; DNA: TGTGCCACCTTTAGGGCAGGGCTAGATGGCTACACCTTC
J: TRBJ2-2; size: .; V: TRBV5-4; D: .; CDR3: CASSLGGETGELFF; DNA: TGTGCCAGCAGCTTGGGTGGTGAGACCGGGGAGCTGTTTTTT
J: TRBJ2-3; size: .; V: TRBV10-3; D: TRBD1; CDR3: CAISFTGVRTDTQYF; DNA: TGTGCCATCAGTTTTACAGGGGTTAGAACAGATACGCAGTATTTT
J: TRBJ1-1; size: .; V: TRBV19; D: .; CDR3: CASSIGSGAEAFF; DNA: TGTGCCAGTAGTATCGGCAGCGGGGCTGAAGCTTTCTTT
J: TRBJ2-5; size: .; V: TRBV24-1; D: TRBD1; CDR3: CATSDGGQGEETQYF; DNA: TGTGCCACCAGTGATGGGGGACAGGGTGAAGAGACCCAGTACTTC
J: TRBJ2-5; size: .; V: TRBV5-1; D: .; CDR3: CASSLVFRAETQYF; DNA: TGCGCCAGCAGCTTGGTATTCAGGGCAGAGACCCAGTACTTC
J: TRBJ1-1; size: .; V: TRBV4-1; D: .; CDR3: CASSLRQETVMNTEAFF; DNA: TGCGCCAGCAGCCTTCGACAGGAAACCGTCATGAACACTGAAGCTTTCTTT
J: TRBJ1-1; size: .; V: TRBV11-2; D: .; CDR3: CASVVGGGTEAFF; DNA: TGTGCCAGCGTCGTTGGGGGGGGGACTGAAGCTTTCTTT
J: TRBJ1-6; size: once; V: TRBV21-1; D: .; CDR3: CASSPRDREIVPLHF; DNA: TGTGCCAGCAGCCCAAGGGACAGGGAAATTGTTCCCCTCCACTTT
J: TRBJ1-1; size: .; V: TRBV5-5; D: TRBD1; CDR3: CASSLTGGTEAFF; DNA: TGTGCCAGCAGCCTGACAGGGGGCACTGAAGCTTTCTTT
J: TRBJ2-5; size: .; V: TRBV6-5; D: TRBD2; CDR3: CASSTSGGETQYF; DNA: TGTGCCAGCAGTACTAGCGGGGGGGAGACCCAGTACTTC
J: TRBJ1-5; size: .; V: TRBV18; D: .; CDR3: CASSSSDSSNQPQHF; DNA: TGTGCCAGCTCATCTTCTGACAGCTCTAATCAGCCCCAGCATTTT
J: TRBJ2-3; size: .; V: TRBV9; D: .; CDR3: CASRGDSTDTQYF; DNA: TGTGCCAGCAGGGGAGACTCCACAGATACGCAGTATTTT
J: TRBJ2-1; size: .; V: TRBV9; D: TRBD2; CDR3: CASSGALGGGGGEQFF; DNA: TGTGCCAGCAGCGGGGCGCTTGGCGGGGGAGGAGGTGAGCAGTTCTTC
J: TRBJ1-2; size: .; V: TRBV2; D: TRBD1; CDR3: CASREGQGAGYTF; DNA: TGTGCCAGCAGGGAGGGACAGGGGGCTGGCTACACCTTC
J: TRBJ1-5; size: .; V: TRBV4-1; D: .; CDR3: CASSPQTGNPYQPQHF; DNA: TGCGCCAGCAGCCCCCAAACAGGAAACCCTTATCAGCCCCAGCATTTT
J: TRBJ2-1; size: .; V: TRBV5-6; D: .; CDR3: CASSLQGTGDNEQFF; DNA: TGTGCCAGCAGTTTACAGGGGACGGGGGACAATGAGCAGTTCTTC
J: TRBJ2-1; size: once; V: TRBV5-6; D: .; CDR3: CASSLGTDNEQFF; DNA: TGTGCCAGCAGCCTAGGGACTGACAATGAGCAGTTCTTC
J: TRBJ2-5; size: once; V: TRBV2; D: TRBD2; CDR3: CASSDGLAGGETQYF; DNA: TGTGCCAGCAGTGATGGGCTAGCGGGGGGAGAGACCCAGTACTTC
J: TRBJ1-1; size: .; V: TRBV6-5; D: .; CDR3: CASSYNRYGTEAFF; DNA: TGTGCCAGCAGTTACAACAGGTATGGGACTGAAGCTTTCTTT
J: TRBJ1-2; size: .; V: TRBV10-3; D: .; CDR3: CAISERGGYTF; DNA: TGTGCCATCAGTGAAAGGGGAGGCTACACCTTC
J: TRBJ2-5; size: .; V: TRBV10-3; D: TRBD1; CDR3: CAISGRQGIVDQETQYF; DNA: TGTGCCATCAGCGGACGACAGGGGATAGTAGACCAAGAGACCCAGTACTTC
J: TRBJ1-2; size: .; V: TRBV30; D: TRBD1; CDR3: CAWSVLKGAAGYTF; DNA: TGTGCCTGGAGTGTTCTGAAGGGGGCGGCCGGCTACACCTTC
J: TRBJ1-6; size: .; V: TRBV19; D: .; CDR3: CASRLMEGFNSPLHF; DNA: TGTGCCAGTAGGCTAATGGAGGGATTTAATTCACCCCTCCACTTT
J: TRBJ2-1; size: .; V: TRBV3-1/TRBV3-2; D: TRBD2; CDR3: CASSPSGQRELGNEQFF; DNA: TGTGCCAGCAGCCCTTCTGGCCAGCGGGAGCTCGGCAATGAGCAGTTCTTC
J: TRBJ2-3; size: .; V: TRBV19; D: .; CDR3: CASRTVTDTQYF; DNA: TGTGCCAGTAGGACAGTCACAGATACGCAGTATTTT
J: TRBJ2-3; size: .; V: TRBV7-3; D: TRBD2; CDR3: CASSPSGGALDTQYF; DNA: TGTGCCAGCAGCCCTAGCGGGGGGGCCTTGGATACGCAGTATTTT
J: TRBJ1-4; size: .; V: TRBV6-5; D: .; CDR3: CASRTGQGEKLFF; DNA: TGTGCCAGCAGAACAGGGCAAGGTGAAAAACTGTTTTTT
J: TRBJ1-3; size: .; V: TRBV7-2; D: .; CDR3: CASSPGQSSGNTIYF; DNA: TGTGCCAGCAGCCCCGGACAGTCCTCTGGAAACACCATATATTTT
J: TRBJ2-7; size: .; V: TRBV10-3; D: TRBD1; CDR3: CAISDIGTGGAEQYF; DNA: TGTGCCATCAGTGATATAGGGACAGGGGGCGCCGAGCAGTACTTC
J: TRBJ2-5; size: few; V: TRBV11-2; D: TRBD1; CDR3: CASRDTGQAQETQYF; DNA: TGTGCCAGCAGGGATACCGGACAGGCGCAAGAGACCCAGTACTTC
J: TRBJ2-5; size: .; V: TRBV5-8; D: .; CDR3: CASSSVELPETQYF; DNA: TGTGCCAGCAGTTCCGTAGAGCTCCCAGAGACCCAGTACTTC
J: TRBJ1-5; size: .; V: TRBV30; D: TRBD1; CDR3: CAWSPRGALRQPQHF; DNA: TGTGCCTGGAGTCCCAGGGGGGCTCTGCGTCAGCCCCAGCATTTT
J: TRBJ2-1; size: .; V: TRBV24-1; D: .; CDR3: CATSDLGARNDEQFF; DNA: TGTGCCACCAGTGATCTGGGGGCCCGGAACGATGAGCAGTTCTTC
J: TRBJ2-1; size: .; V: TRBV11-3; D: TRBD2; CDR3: CASSPSGGYNEQFF; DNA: TGTGCCAGCAGCCCTAGCGGGGGCTACAATGAGCAGTTCTTC
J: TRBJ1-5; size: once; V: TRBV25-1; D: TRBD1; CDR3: CASRAGGGLAQPQHF; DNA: TGTGCCAGCAGGGCAGGGGGAGGTCTCGCTCAGCCCCAGCATTTT